What follows are 30 T cell receptor beta chains derived from one specimen sequenced in a study of cytomegalovirus exposure and HLA in healthy donors. A multiplex PCR was run with 60 Vbeta primers and 13 Jbeta primers. Generated by immunoSEQ multiplex PCR, the TCRdb table keeps only in-frame clones and is missing some. The table lists 110,000 to 150,000 clones, over 65% of them singletons. Sequencing was carried out using PBMCs. The source of these receptors is a female donor in good health and CMV-seronegative.

The chain uses TRBV7-2 and TRBJ2-1, with 12 bases that match TRBD2. This CDR3 has 17 amino acids. Trimming removed 2 bases from V and 4 bases from J; junction bases left unmatched: 6. From germline, CDR1 is SGHTA and CDR2 FQGNSA. The CDR3 here is CASSLLASGGAYNEQFF. CDR3 DNA sequence: TGTGCCAGCAGCTTATTGGCTAGCGGGGGGGCGTACAATGAGCAGTTCTTC. Complete variable domain (other parts from reference TRBV7-2 and TRBJ2-1): GAGVSQSPSNKVTEKGKDVELRCDPISGHTALYWYRQSLGQGLEFLIYFQGNSAPDKSGLPSDRFSAERTGGSVSTLTIQRTQQEDSAVYLCASSLLASGGAYNEQFFGPGTRLTVL.

This chain joins TRBV7-3 and TRBJ2-3, with TRBD2 matching over 8 bases. Germline CDR1 and CDR2: SGHTA and FQGTGA. V lost 2 bases, J lost 1 base, and 2 bases stayed unmatched. The CDR3 has 15 amino acids. The CDR3 DNA follows: TGTGCCAGCAGCTTAGCGCGGGGGGGCACAGATACGCAGTATTTT. Protein sequence: CASSLARGGTDTQYF. Combining the CDR3 with reference TRBV7-3 and TRBJ2-3 gives the whole variable domain GAGVSQTPSNKVTEKGKYVELRCDPISGHTALYWYRQSLGQGPEFLIYFQGTGAADDSGLPNDRFFAVRPEGSVSTLKIQRTERGDSAVYLCASSLARGGTDTQYFGPGTRLTVL.

The chain employs TRBV6-1 and TRBJ2-2; maybe TRBD2 (5 bases). This CDR3 is 12 amino acids long. The V and J ends lost 6 bases and 9 bases respectively, with 11 bases between them. Germline CDR1 MNHNS, CDR2 SASEGT. The CDR3: CASRGGPRELFF. The CDR3 coding sequence is TGTGCCAGCAGGGGCGGGCCCCGGGAGCTGTTTTTT.

This clone has only a few counts. This chain uses TRBV5-6 with TRBJ1-1; TRBD1 aligns across 9 bases. Per germline, CDR1 SGHDT and CDR2 YYEEEE. The CDR3 extends over 14 amino acids. With V trimmed by 5 bases and J by 1 base, 3 bases remained unmatched. The CDR3 DNA is TGTGCCAGCAGTTGGACAGGGGCGAACACTGAAGCTTTCTTT. Protein sequence: CASSWTGANTEAFF.

This clone was seen just once. The V call is TRBV20-1, the J call TRBJ2-3; D is undetermined. V was shortened by 3 bases and J by 6 bases, with 4 bases between the two germline ends. Per germline, CDR1 DFQATT and CDR2 SNEGSKA (reference sequence). This CDR3 is 10 amino acids long. CDR3 in amino acids: CSASGDTQYF. The CDR3 nucleotides read TGCAGTGCTAGCGGTGATACGCAGTATTTT.

The CDR3 nucleotides read TGCGCCAGCAGCTTGGAAGATAGCGGGAGGGGAGATACGCAGTATTTT. Translation gives CASSLEDSGRGDTQYF. The rearrangement links TRBV5-1 to TRBJ2-3; 11 nucleotides line up with TRBD2. CDR3 length: 16 residues. The V and J ends lost 0 bases and 5 bases, in that order; junction bases with no gene match: 5. Germline V CDR1 and CDR2: SGHRS, YFSETQ.

J is TRBJ2-1 and V is TRBV5-4; D is possibly TRBD2 (5 bases). CDR1 SGHNT and CDR2 YYREEE come from the germline V gene (reference sequence). The CDR3 has 15 residues. V lost 6 bases to trimming and J lost 6 bases, with 19 bases between them. CDR3 sequence: CASTDGIYLGNEQFF. The CDR3 DNA reads as TGTGCCAGCACGGACGGGATTTATCTGGGCAATGAGCAGTTCTTC.

In this sample, this clone turned up once. The junction shows a germline mismatch at one end, possibly a read error. The chain uses TRBV5-1 and TRBJ1-4; D not resolved. This CDR3 spans 16 amino acids. In germline, CDR1 is SGHRS, CDR2 YFSETQ. DNA of the CDR3: TGCGCCAACAGCTTGCGCCAGGTGTCAACTAATGAAAAACTGTTTTTT. It translates to CANSLRQVSTNEKLFF.

This clone was observed a single time. The chain recombines TRBV5-4 with TRBJ1-4; D remains unclear. The CDR3 covers 14 residues. Per the germline V gene, CDR1 is SGHNT and CDR2 is YYREEE (reference sequence). The V and J ends lost 9 bases and 5 bases respectively, with 17 bases between them. As DNA, the CDR3 is TGTGCCACCTCATCGCCCGGCAGGAATGAAAAACTGTTTTTT. Translation gives CATSSPGRNEKLFF.

J is TRBJ1-2 and V is TRBV30; 7 nucleotides align to TRBD1. The CDR3 sequence is 14 residues long. After removal of 2 bases from V and 1 base from J, the junction contained 4 bases not matched to a gene. Germline-derived CDR1 and CDR2 are GTSNPN and SVGIG (reference sequence). The CDR3 loop is CAWSRDSFNYGYTF. DNA for the CDR3: TGTGCCTGGAGTAGGGACAGTTTTAACTATGGCTACACCTTC.

This chain joins TRBV6-1 and TRBJ2-1; 7 bases map to TRBD2. V lost 7 bases, J lost 9 bases, and 9 bases stayed unmatched. Germline CDR1 MNHNS, CDR2 SASEGT. The CDR3 runs 13 residues. The CDR3 DNA is TGTGCCAGCATTCCCAGCGGGGTTATTGAGCAGTTCTTC. Amino acids: CASIPSGVIEQFF.

The chain uses TRBV19 and TRBJ2-4; 9 bases are a match to TRBD2. From germline, CDR1 is LNHDA and CDR2 SQIVND (reference sequence). V lost 3 bases, J lost 6 bases, and 9 bases stayed unmatched. This CDR3 region has 16 residues. The CDR3 DNA reads TGTGCCAGTAGTATTCATGTGCGGGAGGGGGTAAACATTCAGTACTTC. Protein sequence: CASSIHVREGVNIQYF. Full variable domain (remainder filled in from reference TRBV19 and TRBJ2-4): DGGITQSPKYLFRKEGQNVTLSCEQNLNHDAMYWYRQDPGQGLRLIYYSQIVNDFQKGDIAEGYSVSREKKESFPLTVTSAQKNPTAFYLCASSIHVREGVNIQYFGAGTRLSVL.

The CDR3 DNA sequence: TGTGCCAGCAGCTCGCAGATCAGGGCAACTAATGAAAAACTGTTTTTT. It encodes CASSSQIRATNEKLFF. The chain is built from TRBV7-9 and TRBJ1-4; weak D call: TRBD1 (5 bases). The CDR3 totals 16 residues. V dropped 4 bases and J dropped 0 bases, with 12 bases sitting between them. Germline-derived CDR1 and CDR2 are SEHNR and FQNEAQ (reference sequence).

The J gene is TRBJ2-2, the V gene TRBV9; the D gene is possibly TRBD1 (6 bases). Germline values: CDR1 SGDLS, CDR2 YYNGEE. The V gene lost 4 bases and the J gene lost 2 bases, with 24 bases spanning the gap. CDR3 length: 19 amino acids. CDR3 residues: CASSPTGTSGTQNTGELFF. The CDR3 bases are TGTGCCAGCAGCCCCACCGGGACATCAGGGACCCAAAACACCGGGGAGCTGTTTTTT. Based on the CDR3 plus reference TRBV9 and TRBJ2-2, the full variable domain is DSGVTQTPKHLITATGQRVTLRCSPRSGDLSVYWYQQSLDQGLQFLIQYYNGEERAKGNILERFSAQQFPDLHSELNLSSLELGDSALYFCASSPTGTSGTQNTGELFFGEGSRLTVL.

The chain combines TRBV15 with TRBJ2-3; no reliable D call. The V end was cut by 3 bases, the J end by 6 bases, with 13 bases between. The CDR3 has 14 amino acids. The V gene's germline CDR1 is LNHNV and CDR2 YYDKDF (reference sequence). CDR3 DNA sequence: TGTGCCACCAGCAGTATGAGATCCTGGGATACGCAGTATTTT. This encodes CATSSMRSWDTQYF.

This clone was found a few times. The chain has TRBV5-1 and TRBJ2-7; possible D gene TRBD1, 6 bases. There are 13 residues in the CDR3. V lost 0 bases and J 3 bases, leaving 7 bases between the germline ends. Germline V gene data show CDR1 as SGHRS and CDR2 as YFSETQ. Written as DNA, the CDR3 is TGCGCCAGCAGCTTGGTGGACAGCTACGAGCAGTACTTC. Translating gives CASSLVDSYEQYF. The complete variable domain, with remaining parts taken from reference TRBV5-1 and TRBJ2-7, reads KAGVTQTPRYLIKTRGQQVTLSCSPISGHRSVSWYQQTPGQGLQFLFEYFSETQRNKGNFPGRFSGRQFSNSRSEMNVSTLELGDSALYLCASSLVDSYEQYFGPGTRLTVT.

This clone was recorded a few times. The gene calls are TRBV11-2 and TRBJ2-5; TRBD2 matches at 12 bases. CDR1 and CDR2 (germline): SGHAT, FQNNGV. CDR3 length equals 16 residues. Trimming removed 0 bases from V and 5 bases from J; junction bases left unmatched: 4. Here the CDR3 reads CASSLDLAGGRETQYF. Written as DNA, the CDR3 is TGTGCCAGCAGCTTAGATCTAGCGGGGGGGCGGGAGACCCAGTACTTC.

The chain combines TRBV5-1 with TRBJ2-2; 7 bases fit TRBD1. J was trimmed by 0 bases and V by 5 bases; bases with no gene match: 7. Germline lookup yields CDR1 SGHRS and CDR2 YFSETQ. CDR3 size: 16 residues. The CDR3 region is CASRGRGGTNTGELFF. CDR3 in DNA: TGCGCCAGCAGGGGGAGAGGGGGCACGAACACCGGGGAGCTGTTTTTT.

This chain connects TRBV19 to TRBJ2-2; 8 bases agree with TRBD2. The J segment lost 1 base and the V segment lost 10 bases, leaving 23 bases of the junction unmatched. This CDR3 contains 20 residues. Germline-derived CDR1 and CDR2 are LNHDA and SQIVND (reference sequence). The CDR3: CATSTRFFLGRAMNTGELFF. The DNA of the CDR3 is TGTGCCACCTCTACCCGATTCTTCCTCGGGAGGGCCATGAACACCGGGGAGCTGTTTTTT.

The chain links TRBV9 to TRBJ1-6; D gene unclear. V was pared by 3 bases and J by 9 bases, with 16 bases between. This CDR3 has 15 amino acids. Germline V CDR1 and CDR2: SGDLS, YYNGEE. The CDR3 region is CASSGTAAAGSPLHF. The CDR3 bases are TGTGCCAGCAGCGGGACGGCGGCCGCGGGTTCACCCCTCCACTTT.

This chain uses TRBV2 with TRBJ2-1; 8 nucleotides align to TRBD2. CDR3 length: 13 amino acids. Germline CDR1 and CDR2: SNHLY and FYNNEI. The V and J ends lost 8 bases and 15 bases, in that order; junction bases with no gene match: 15. The DNA for the CDR3 is TGTGCCAGCCGAGAAAATCCGGGGGGGCCGCGGTTCTTC. Protein: CASRENPGGPRFF.

This chain joins TRBV6-6 and TRBJ2-7; 8 bases agree with TRBD2. The V gene end was trimmed by 11 bases and the J gene end by 0 bases; junction bases not matched to a gene: 3. This CDR3 is built from 12 residues. Per the germline V gene, CDR1 is MNHNY and CDR2 is SVGAGI (reference sequence). The CDR3 loop reads CACGGFSYEQYF. The CDR3 DNA is TGTGCCTGCGGGGGGTTCTCCTACGAGCAGTACTTC.

This clone was seen only a few times. This sequence joins TRBV12-5 and TRBJ1-1, with D unclear. V was trimmed by 6 bases and J by 1 base, leaving 15 bases between them. Germline assignment: CDR1 LGHNT and CDR2 FRNRAP. This CDR3 has 15 residues. Here the CDR3 DNA reads TGTGCTAGTGGCCCCGAGGTAGGCGGGAACACTGAAGCTTTCTTT. This codes for CASGPEVGGNTEAFF.

The chain couples TRBV5-6 to TRBJ2-5; 7 bases are a match to TRBD1. Germline V gives CDR1 SGHDT, CDR2 YYEEEE. The CDR3 loop spans 13 amino acids. V lost 4 bases to trimming and J lost 4 bases; unmatched junction nucleotides: 4. The CDR3 spells CASSLRGPETQYF. The CDR3 DNA follows: TGTGCCAGCAGCCTGAGGGGGCCAGAGACCCAGTACTTC.

Turning to this clone: The junction shows a germline mismatch at one end, possibly a read error. This rearrangement joins TRBV4-2 to TRBJ1-2; 7 nucleotides match TRBD1. Germline lookup yields CDR1 LGHNA and CDR2 YNFKEQ. CDR3 length: 13 amino acids. CDR3 DNA: TGTGCCAGCAGCCAGACAGGGAACTATGGCTACCCCTTC. Its translation is CASSQTGNYGYPF.

This clone was seen only a few times. Here the CDR3 DNA reads TGTGCCAGCTCGACCAGGGGGAGTCAGTTCTTC. It encodes CASSTRGSQFF. The J gene is TRBJ2-1, the V gene TRBV6-6, with 7 bases identical to TRBD1. The V segment lost 8 bases and the J segment 13 bases; nucleotides outside the gene matches: 8. The CDR3 is 11 amino acids. Germline CDR1 MNHNY, CDR2 SVGAGI (reference sequence).

The chain joins TRBV16 to TRBJ2-5; 7 bases line up with TRBD1. This CDR3 is 13 amino acids long. Germline V CDR1 and CDR2: KGHSY, FQNENV. With 0 bases clipped from V and 11 bases from J, the junction kept 6 bases outside the gene matches. The CDR3 DNA is TGTGCCAGCAGCCAATCCCGAGGGGGCGGGCAGTACTTC. Its translation: CASSQSRGGGQYF. Using reference TRBV16 and TRBJ2-5 for the parts outside the CDR3, the full variable domain is GEEVAQTPKHLVRGEGQKAKLYCAPIKGHSYVFWYQQVLKNEFKFLISFQNENVFDETGMPKERFSAKCLPNSPCSLEIQATKLEDSAVYFCASSQSRGGGQYFGPGTRLLVL.

The rearrangement joins TRBV18 to TRBJ2-5, with D possibly matching TRBD2 (5 bases). The V gene's germline CDR1 is KGHSH and CDR2 LQKENI. The CDR3 has 14 amino acids. With 6 bases removed from V and 5 bases from J, the gap between germline ends came to 16 bases. CDR3 DNA sequence: TGTGCCAGCTCGCACGGGTCCCGAGGGGAGACCCAGTACTTC. The encoded protein is CASSHGSRGETQYF.

In nucleotides, the CDR3 is TGTGCCAGCAGACGGACAGGGGGCGGAGAGACCCAGTACTTC. Translation gives CASRRTGGGETQYF. The rearrangement uses TRBV28 and TRBJ2-5; TRBD1 matches at 11 bases. Germline values: CDR1 MDHEN, CDR2 SYDVKM. The CDR3 is 14 residues long. V gave up 6 bases and J gave up 4 bases; unmatched junction bases: 4.

A few counts support this clone. The chain carries TRBV6-1 and TRBJ1-5; D is perhaps TRBD1 (5 bases). The ends were cut back, 0 bases at V and 10 bases at J, with 16 bases in the middle. Germline V gives CDR1 MNHNS, CDR2 SASEGT. The CDR3 contains 15 residues. The CDR3 spells CASSEAGGASFPQHF. As DNA, the CDR3 is TGTGCCAGCAGTGAAGCGGGCGGGGCCTCCTTCCCCCAGCATTTT.